The rows below give T cell receptor beta chains drawn from one sample of a study of blood T cell repertoires in COVID-19. The data were produced by immunoSEQ multiplex PCR, yet TCRdb's version contains in-frame clones alone and is incomplete. The table shows around 310,000 clones, with almost 90% occurring only once. Sequencing was performed on peripheral blood. The receptors shown here come from a woman aged 40-49 years with COVID-19, enrolled during active disease. Each CDR3 is given with its conserved first and last residue. The D gene is left open where the match is weak. For some rows the clone size is stated as once, few or many, or as a class when expanded; others skip it.

TRBV9	.	.	TRBJ2-3	CASSVVPDTQYF	TGTGCCAGCAGCGTCGTCCCAGATACGCAGTATTTT
TRBV5-4	.	TRBD1	TRBJ1-2	CASSLSRQGDGYTF	TGTGCCAGCAGCTTGAGTCGACAGGGCGATGGCTACACCTTC
TRBV2	.	TRBD1	TRBJ1-6	CASSAGQGQSPLHF	TGTGCCAGCAGCGCTGGACAGGGGCAATCACCCCTCCACTTT
TRBV5-5	.	.	TRBJ1-2	CASSLLNPNYGYTF	TGTGCCAGCAGCTTGTTAAATCCCAACTATGGCTACACCTTC
TRBV6-5	.	.	TRBJ2-5	CASSYTRVQETQYF	TGTGCCAGCAGCTACACCAGGGTCCAAGAGACCCAGTACTTC
TRBV9	.	.	TRBJ1-5	CASSVGTTHQPQHF	TGTGCCAGCAGCGTAGGGACAACGCATCAGCCCCAGCATTTT
TRBV11-2	.	TRBD2	TRBJ2-5	CASSSGLAGYF	TGTGCCAGCAGCTCGGGACTAGCGGGTTACTTC
TRBV18	.	.	TRBJ1-2	CASSPSGRNYGYTF	TGTGCCAGCTCACCGTCAGGGCGGAACTATGGCTACACCTTC
TRBV4-1	.	.	TRBJ2-5	CASSQEQGTQYF	TGCGCCAGCAGCCAAGAGCAGGGGACCCAGTACTTC
TRBV20-1	.	.	TRBJ2-3	CSASHPDTDTQYF	TGCAGTGCTAGTCATCCAGACACAGATACGCAGTATTTT
TRBV19	.	TRBD1	TRBJ1-1	CASSPIRGQGNTEAFF	TGTGCCAGTAGCCCTATAAGGGGACAGGGGAACACTGAAGCTTTCTTT
TRBV7-9	.	.	TRBJ2-2	CASSLAVIRYPGELFF	TGTGCCAGCAGCTTAGCAGTTATCAGGTACCCCGGGGAGCTGTTTTTT
TRBV7-3	.	TRBD2	TRBJ2-3	CASSPGLAARDTQYF	TGTGCCAGCAGCCCGGGACTAGCGGCGAGAGATACGCAGTATTTT
TRBV28	.	.	TRBJ2-7	CASSFGSSYEQYF	TGTGCCAGCAGTTTTGGCAGTTCCTACGAGCAGTACTTC
TRBV15	.	TRBD2	TRBJ2-3	CATSRPRLAGVGDTQYF	TGTGCCACCAGCAGACCGAGACTAGCGGGAGTTGGAGATACGCAGTATTTT
TRBV9	.	TRBD1	TRBJ1-2	CASSSRTGLYGYTF	TGTGCCAGCAGCTCCCGGACAGGACTCTATGGCTACACCTTC
TRBV23-1	once	.	TRBJ1-1	CASSLFADRYTEAFF	TGCGCCAGCAGTCTCTTCGCGGACAGATACACTGAAGCTTTCTTT
TRBV28	.	TRBD1	TRBJ1-5	CASRTGGAQPQHF	TGTGCCAGCAGAACAGGGGGGGCTCAGCCCCAGCATTTT
TRBV30	.	.	TRBJ1-4	CAWRFLERGNEKLFF	TGTGCCTGGAGATTTCTGGAGCGGGGGAACGAAAAACTGTTTTTT
TRBV9	.	.	TRBJ2-6	CASSPYAGANVLTF	TGTGCCAGCTCGCCCTACGCTGGGGCCAACGTCCTGACTTTC
TRBV27	.	TRBD2	TRBJ2-7	CASSSVSLAGTYEQYF	TGTGCCAGCAGTTCGGTCTCGCTAGCGGGGACCTACGAGCAGTACTTC
TRBV7-3	.	.	TRBJ1-1	CASSPARDTEAFF	TGTGCCAGCAGCCCGGCCAGGGACACTGAAGCTTTCTTT
TRBV6-5	.	.	TRBJ2-3	CASTKEGTDTQYF	TGTGCCAGCACAAAGGAGGGCACAGATACGCAGTATTTT
TRBV24-1	.	TRBD1	TRBJ1-3	CATSDNTGAGNTIYF	TGTGCCACCAGTGATAACACAGGGGCTGGAAACACCATATATTTT
TRBV27	.	TRBD1	TRBJ2-7	CASSLDLQGARYEQYF	TGTGCCAGCAGTTTGGACCTACAGGGGGCGAGGTACGAGCAGTACTTC
TRBV28	.	.	TRBJ1-4	CASTNPQGRGREKLFF	TGTGCCAGCACCAACCCCCAGGGGAGGGGCAGGGAAAAACTGTTTTTT
TRBV6-2/TRBV6-3	few	TRBD1	TRBJ1-1	CASSYSIFFVGQGAEAFF	TGTGCCAGCAGTTACTCGATATTTTTTGTGGGACAGGGGGCTGAAGCTTTCTTT
TRBV3-1/TRBV3-2	.	TRBD2	TRBJ2-1	CASSQGTSGGNEQFF	TGTGCCAGCAGCCAAGGGACTAGCGGGGGCAATGAGCAGTTCTTC
TRBV2	once	.	TRBJ1-6	CASDDSRESPLHF	TGTGCCAGCGATGACAGCAGAGAATCACCCCTCCACTTT
TRBV10-3	.	TRBD1	TRBJ2-7	CAIKTGGSEQYF	TGTGCCATCAAAACAGGGGGCTCCGAGCAGTACTTC
TRBV30	.	.	TRBJ1-1	CAWSYDRLAFF	TGTGCCTGGAGTTATGACAGGCTTGCTTTCTTT
TRBV5-8	.	.	TRBJ1-6	CASSLRTGNSPLHF	TGTGCCAGCAGCCTTAGGACGGGGAATTCACCCCTCCACTTT
TRBV30	.	TRBD1	TRBJ1-2	CAWSVLSGGTGAGYTF	TGTGCCTGGAGTGTACTTTCCGGGGGGACAGGGGCCGGCTACACCTTC
TRBV28	.	.	TRBJ1-1	CASSDGSFRAFF	TGTGCCAGCAGTGACGGGTCTTTCCGAGCTTTCTTT
TRBV3-1/TRBV3-2	.	TRBD2	TRBJ2-7	CASSQLSGREYEQYF	TGTGCCAGCAGCCAACTTAGCGGGAGGGAGTACGAGCAGTACTTC
TRBV7-9	.	.	TRBJ2-7	CASSLAGGRSGAYEQYF	TGTGCCAGCAGCTTAGCGGGTGGCAGGTCGGGAGCCTACGAGCAGTACTTC
TRBV30	.	TRBD2	TRBJ2-1	CAWTLGTIPWAEQFF	TGTGCCTGGACCCTTGGGACTATCCCATGGGCTGAGCAGTTCTTC
TRBV27	.	.	TRBJ1-5	CASSSGGSNQPQHF	TGTGCCAGCAGTTCCGGCGGGAGCAATCAGCCCCAGCATTTT
TRBV2	few	TRBD1	TRBJ1-5	CASREGQGVDQPQHF	TGTGCCAGCAGAGAGGGACAGGGAGTCGATCAGCCCCAGCATTTT
TRBV14	.	.	TRBJ1-2	CASSQEKGRAYGYTF	TGTGCCAGCAGCCAAGAGAAAGGGCGGGCCTATGGCTACACCTTC
TRBV3-1/TRBV3-2	.	TRBD2	TRBJ2-7	CASRLLGGAGEQHEQYF	TGTGCCAGCAGACTACTCGGGGGGGCGGGAGAGCAACACGAGCAGTACTTC
TRBV7-8	.	TRBD1	TRBJ1-5	CASSLRMVGGAGQPQHF	TGTGCCAGCAGCTTAAGGATGGTAGGGGGCGCAGGACAGCCCCAGCATTTT